This T cell receptor (beta chain) was sequenced for a study of regulatory T cells in long-lasting Graves disease. Study-wide results and limits: The study examined only peripheral blood, not thyroid tissue.

Trimming left V 9 bases short and J 5 bases short, with 8 bases between. This CDR3 spans 12 amino acids. Germline values: CDR1 MNHNS, CDR2 SASEGT. This clonotype was seen at least ten times. What it binds is unknown. Sample time point: persistent/refractory GD, antithyroid drugs over 5 years with positive TRAb. From PBMCs, RNA was extracted and then used to make the TCR library. Patients all came to the study from an endocrinology department in Xi'an, China. Researchers made TCR beta libraries by using iRepertoire HTBI primers and running Arm-PCR on CDR3 regions. From the multiplex PCR reads, TCRdb called clonotypes with MiXCR, one entry per CDR3 protein. The data show roughly 470,000 distinct CDR3 sequences, about a fifth seen once.

Here the sequenced sample was peripheral blood mononuclear cells (PBMCs), taken when the disease was refractory, from a patient treated with antithyroid drugs. This sequence was found in a female donor with Graves disease. V usage is TRBV6-1 and J usage is TRBJ1-6, with unresolved D. CDR3 coding DNA: TGTGCCAGTGGACTGAATAATTCACCCCTCCACTTT. Amino acid sequence: CASGLNNSPLHF.